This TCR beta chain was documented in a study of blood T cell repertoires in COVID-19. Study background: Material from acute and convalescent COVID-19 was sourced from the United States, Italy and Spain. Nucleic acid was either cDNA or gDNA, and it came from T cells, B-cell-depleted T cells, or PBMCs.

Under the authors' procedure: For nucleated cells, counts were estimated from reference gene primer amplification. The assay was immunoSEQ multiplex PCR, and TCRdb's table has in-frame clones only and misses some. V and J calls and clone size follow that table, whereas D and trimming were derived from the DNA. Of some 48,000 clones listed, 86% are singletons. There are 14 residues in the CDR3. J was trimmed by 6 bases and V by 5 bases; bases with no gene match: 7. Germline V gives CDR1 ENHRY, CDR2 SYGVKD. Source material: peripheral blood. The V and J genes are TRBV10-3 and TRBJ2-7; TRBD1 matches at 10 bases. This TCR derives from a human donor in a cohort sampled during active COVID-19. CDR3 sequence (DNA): TGTGCCATCAGTAGGGCCGGGACAGGGGTCGAGCAGTACTTC. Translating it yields CAISRAGTGVEQYF.